The clone carrying this TCR beta chain was seen once. Its antigen is still unknown. This sample was taken from a study of beta chain features in type 1 diabetes. Expressed TCRB transcripts got sequenced, as all isolated RNA was reverse transcribed. Generated by immunoSEQ multiplex PCR, the TCRdb table keeps only in-frame clones and is missing some. In the table there are some 200,000 clones, approximately 16% of which are singletons. Study-wide results and caveats: Among patients with Type 1 diabetes, TCRB CDR3s were moderately but significantly shorter in every one of the four CD4+ subsets. It was among patients, rather than healthy donors, that naive, central memory and Treg TCRB repertoires appeared more similar. Insertions were fewer and deletions more numerous at VDJ junctions in type 1 diabetes patients.

Isolation of CD4+ naive, central memory, regulatory and stem cell-like memory cells was achieved by sorting via CD45RO/CCR7/CD25/CD127/CD95/CD27. In all sorted populations, purity surpassed 95%. Losses at the gene ends were 2 bases for V and 3 bases for J; bases not matched to a gene: 7. The CDR3 covers 15 residues. CDR1 and CDR2 (germline): SGDLS, YYNGEE. Sequencing used naive CD4+ T cells from blood. The rearrangement links TRBV9 to TRBJ2-7, with 8 nucleotides matching TRBD2. The sequence came from a man aged 25 to 45 with type 1 diabetes. The CDR3 nucleotides are TGTGCCAGCAGCGTTTCTGGTAGCGGGATCTACGAGCAGTACTTC. As protein: CASSVSGSGIYEQYF.